This T cell receptor (beta chain) comes out of a study of shared clonotypes between healthy human individuals. Overall study findings and caveats: With few donors, the genetic and exposure-history diversity represented was limited. Against clonotypes common to all four donors, non-shared ones had lower generation probabilities.

Germline CDR1 and CDR2: SGDLS and YYNGEE. This CDR3 region has 16 residues. Trimming cost V 3 bases and J 2 bases; bases outside gene matches: 5. Concerning this clone itself: The antigen is unknown.

Naive CD8 cells, CD45RO-negative and positively selected for CCR7, excluded terminally differentiated effector memory CD45RA+ cells. In the original analysis: As immunoSEQ supplied junction-only sequences (without quality scores), filtering differed. The method was immunoSEQ multiplex PCR; TCRdb's version includes in-frame clones alone and lacks a portion of them. The V and J calls and clone size come from that table; D and trimming were worked out from the DNA. The sample lists around 1.9 million clones; 85% to 95% were seen once. Sequenced input: naive CD8+ T cells from PBMCs. The origin of this receptor is a man younger than 30 in good health. Some clones in this sample may be carry-over from other donors' samples. The chain carries TRBV9 and TRBJ2-1; 10 bases align to TRBD2. CDR3 amino acids: CASSGSSGSAYNEQFF. CDR3 coding DNA: TGTGCCAGCAGCGGTTCTAGCGGGAGCGCCTACAATGAGCAGTTCTTC.